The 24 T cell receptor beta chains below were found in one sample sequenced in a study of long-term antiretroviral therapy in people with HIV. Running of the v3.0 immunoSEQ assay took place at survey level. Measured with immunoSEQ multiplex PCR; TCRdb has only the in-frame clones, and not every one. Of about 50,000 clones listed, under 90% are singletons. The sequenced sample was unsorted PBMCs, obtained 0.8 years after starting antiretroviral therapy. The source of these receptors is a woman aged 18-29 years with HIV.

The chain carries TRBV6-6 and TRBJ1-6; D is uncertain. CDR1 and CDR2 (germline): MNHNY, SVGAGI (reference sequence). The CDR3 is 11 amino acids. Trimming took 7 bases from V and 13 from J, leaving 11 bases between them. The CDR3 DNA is TGTGCCAGCACCCCGGGAGTTCCCCTCCACTTT. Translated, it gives CASTPGVPLHF.

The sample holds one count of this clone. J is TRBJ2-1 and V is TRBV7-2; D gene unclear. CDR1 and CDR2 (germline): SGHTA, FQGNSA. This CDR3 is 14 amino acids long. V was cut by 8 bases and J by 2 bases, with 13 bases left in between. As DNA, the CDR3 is TGTGCCAGCCTCCCTATGGGCCCCTACAATGAGCAGTTCTTC. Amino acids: CASLPMGPYNEQFF.

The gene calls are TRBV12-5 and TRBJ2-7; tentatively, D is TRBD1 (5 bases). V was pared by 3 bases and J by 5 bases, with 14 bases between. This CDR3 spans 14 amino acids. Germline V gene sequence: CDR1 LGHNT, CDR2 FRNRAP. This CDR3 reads CASGFPAGMDEQYF. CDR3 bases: TGTGCTAGTGGTTTTCCCGCAGGGATGGACGAGCAGTACTTC.

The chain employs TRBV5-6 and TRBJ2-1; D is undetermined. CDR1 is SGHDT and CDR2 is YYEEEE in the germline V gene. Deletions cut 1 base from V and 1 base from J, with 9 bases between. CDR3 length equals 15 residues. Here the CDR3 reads CASSLRVRSYNEQFF. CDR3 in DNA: TGTGCCAGCAGCTTGAGGGTCAGGTCCTACAATGAGCAGTTCTTC.

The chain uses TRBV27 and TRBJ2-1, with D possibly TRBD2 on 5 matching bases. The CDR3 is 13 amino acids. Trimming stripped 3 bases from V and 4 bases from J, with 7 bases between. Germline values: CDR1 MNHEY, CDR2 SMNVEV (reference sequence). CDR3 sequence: CASSLRRYNEQFF. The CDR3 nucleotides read TGTGCCAGCAGTTTGAGGAGGTACAATGAGCAGTTCTTC.

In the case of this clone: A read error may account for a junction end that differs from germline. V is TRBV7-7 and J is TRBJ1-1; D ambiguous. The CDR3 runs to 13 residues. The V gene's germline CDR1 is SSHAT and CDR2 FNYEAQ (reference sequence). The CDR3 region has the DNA TGTGCTAGCAGCTTAGAGCGGGACACTGAAGCTTTCTTT. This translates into CASSLERDTEAFF.

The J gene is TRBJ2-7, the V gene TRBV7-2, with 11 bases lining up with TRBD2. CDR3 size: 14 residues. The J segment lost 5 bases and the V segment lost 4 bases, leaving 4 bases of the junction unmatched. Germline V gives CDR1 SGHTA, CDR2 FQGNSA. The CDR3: CASSYTSGSNEQYF. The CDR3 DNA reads TGTGCCAGCAGCTACACTAGCGGGAGCAACGAGCAGTACTTC.

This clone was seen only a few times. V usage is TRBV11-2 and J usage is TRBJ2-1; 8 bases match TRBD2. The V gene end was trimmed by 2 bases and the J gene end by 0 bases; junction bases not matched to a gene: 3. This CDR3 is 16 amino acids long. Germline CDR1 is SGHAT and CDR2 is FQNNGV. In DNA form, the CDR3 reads TGTGCCAGCAGCTTAACGAGCGGGAGCTCCTACAATGAGCAGTTCTTC. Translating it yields CASSLTSGSSYNEQFF.

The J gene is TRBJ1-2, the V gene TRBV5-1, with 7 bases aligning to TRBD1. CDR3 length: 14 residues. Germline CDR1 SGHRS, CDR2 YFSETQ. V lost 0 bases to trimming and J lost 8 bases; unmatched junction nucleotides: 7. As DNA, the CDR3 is TGCGCCAGCAGCTTGGCTACGACAGGGTTGGGCTACACCTTC. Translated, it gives CASSLATTGLGYTF.

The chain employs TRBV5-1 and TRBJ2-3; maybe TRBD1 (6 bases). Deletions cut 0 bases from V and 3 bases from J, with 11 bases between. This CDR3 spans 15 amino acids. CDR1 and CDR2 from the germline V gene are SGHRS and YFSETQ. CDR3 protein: CASSLERRGTDTQYF. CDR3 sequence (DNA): TGCGCCAGCAGCTTGGAGCGCAGGGGTACAGATACGCAGTATTTT.

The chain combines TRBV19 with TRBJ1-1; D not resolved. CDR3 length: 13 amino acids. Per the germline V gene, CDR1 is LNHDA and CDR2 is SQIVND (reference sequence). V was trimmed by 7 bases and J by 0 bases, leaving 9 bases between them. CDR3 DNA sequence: TGTGCCAGTACAACGGTGGTGAACACTGAAGCTTTCTTT. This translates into CASTTVVNTEAFF.

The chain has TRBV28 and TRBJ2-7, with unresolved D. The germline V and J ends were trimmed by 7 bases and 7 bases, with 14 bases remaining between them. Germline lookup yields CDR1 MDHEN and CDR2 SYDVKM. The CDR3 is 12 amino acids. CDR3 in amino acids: CASNHEPWEQYF. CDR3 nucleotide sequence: TGTGCCAGCAACCACGAACCCTGGGAGCAGTACTTC.

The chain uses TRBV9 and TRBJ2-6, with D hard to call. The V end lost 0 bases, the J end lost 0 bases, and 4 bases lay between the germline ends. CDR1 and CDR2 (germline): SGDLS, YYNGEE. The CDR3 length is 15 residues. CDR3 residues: CASSVVVSGANVLTF. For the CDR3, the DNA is TGTGCCAGCAGCGTAGTAGTCTCTGGGGCCAACGTCCTGACTTTC.

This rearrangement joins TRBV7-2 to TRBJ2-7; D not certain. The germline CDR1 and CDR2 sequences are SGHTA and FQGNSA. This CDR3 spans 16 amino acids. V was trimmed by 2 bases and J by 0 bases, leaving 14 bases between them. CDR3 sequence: CASSLSGPQSSYEQYF. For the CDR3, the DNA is TGTGCCAGCAGCTTAAGTGGACCGCAGAGCTCCTACGAGCAGTACTTC.

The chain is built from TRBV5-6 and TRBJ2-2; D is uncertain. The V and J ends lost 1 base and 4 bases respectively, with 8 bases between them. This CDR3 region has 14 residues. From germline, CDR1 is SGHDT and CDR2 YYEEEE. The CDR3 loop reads CASSLPGSTGELFF. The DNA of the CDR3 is TGTGCCAGCAGCTTGCCGGGCTCCACCGGGGAGCTGTTTTTT.

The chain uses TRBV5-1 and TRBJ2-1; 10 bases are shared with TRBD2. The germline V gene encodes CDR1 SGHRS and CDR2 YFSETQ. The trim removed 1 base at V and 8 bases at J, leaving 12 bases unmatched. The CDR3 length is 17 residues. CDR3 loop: CASSLTPIAGGIDEQFF. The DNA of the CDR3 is TGCGCCAGCAGCTTGACCCCTATAGCGGGAGGTATAGATGAGCAGTTCTTC.

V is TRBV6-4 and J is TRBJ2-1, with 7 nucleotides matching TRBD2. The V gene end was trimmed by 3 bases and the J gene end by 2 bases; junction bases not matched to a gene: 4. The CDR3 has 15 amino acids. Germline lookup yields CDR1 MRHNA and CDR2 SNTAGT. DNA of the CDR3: TGTGCCAGCAGTGAGGGGGGGACCACCTACAATGAGCAGTTCTTC. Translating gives CASSEGGTTYNEQFF.

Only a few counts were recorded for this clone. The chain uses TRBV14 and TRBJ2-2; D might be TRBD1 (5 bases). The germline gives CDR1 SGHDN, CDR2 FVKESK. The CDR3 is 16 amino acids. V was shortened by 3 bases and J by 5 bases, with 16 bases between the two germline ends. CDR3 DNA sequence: TGTGCCAGCAGCCAGCTCAGGGAACCGGTAACCGGGGAGCTGTTTTTT. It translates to CASSQLREPVTGELFF.

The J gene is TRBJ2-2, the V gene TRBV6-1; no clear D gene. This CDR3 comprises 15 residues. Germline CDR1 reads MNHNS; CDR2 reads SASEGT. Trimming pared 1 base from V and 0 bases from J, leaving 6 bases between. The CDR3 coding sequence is TGTGCCAGCAGTGAAGGTAACTCGAACACCGGGGAGCTGTTTTTT. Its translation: CASSEGNSNTGELFF.

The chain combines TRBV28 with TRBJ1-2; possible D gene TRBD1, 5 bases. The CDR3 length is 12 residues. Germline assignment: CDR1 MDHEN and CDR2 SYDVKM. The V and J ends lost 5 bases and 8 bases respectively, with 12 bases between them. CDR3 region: CASSRGPAGYTF. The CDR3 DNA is TGTGCCAGCAGTAGGGGCCCCGCGGGCTACACCTTC.

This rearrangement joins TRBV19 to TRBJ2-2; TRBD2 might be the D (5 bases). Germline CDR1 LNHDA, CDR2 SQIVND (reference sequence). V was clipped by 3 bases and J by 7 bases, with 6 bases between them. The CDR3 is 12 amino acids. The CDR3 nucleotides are TGTGCCAGTAGTATCGGGAACGGGGAGCTGTTTTTT. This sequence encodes CASSIGNGELFF. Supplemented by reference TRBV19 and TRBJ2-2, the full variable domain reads DGGITQSPKYLFRKEGQNVTLSCEQNLNHDAMYWYRQDPGQGLRLIYYSQIVNDFQKGDIAEGYSVSREKKESFPLTVTSAQKNPTAFYLCASSIGNGELFFGEGSRLTVL.

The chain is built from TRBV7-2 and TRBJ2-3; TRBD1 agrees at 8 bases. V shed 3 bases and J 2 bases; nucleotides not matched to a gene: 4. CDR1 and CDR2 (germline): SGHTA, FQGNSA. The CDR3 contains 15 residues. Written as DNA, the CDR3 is TGTGCCAGCAGCTTGGACAGGGTCTTCACAGATACGCAGTATTTT. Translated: CASSLDRVFTDTQYF.

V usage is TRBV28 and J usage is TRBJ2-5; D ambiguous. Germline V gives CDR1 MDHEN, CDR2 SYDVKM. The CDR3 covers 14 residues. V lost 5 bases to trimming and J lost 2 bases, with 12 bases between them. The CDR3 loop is CASSKAAIQETQYF. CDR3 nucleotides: TGTGCCAGCAGTAAGGCAGCAATACAAGAGACCCAGTACTTC.

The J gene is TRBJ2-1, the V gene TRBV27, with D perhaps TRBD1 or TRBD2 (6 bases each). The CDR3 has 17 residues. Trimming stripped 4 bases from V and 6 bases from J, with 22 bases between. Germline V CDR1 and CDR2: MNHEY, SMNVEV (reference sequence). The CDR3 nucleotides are TGTGCCAGCAGTTCCCCTCGGGGGCGCGGGATGGCCAATGAGCAGTTCTTC. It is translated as CASSSPRGRGMANEQFF.